Sequencing of this T cell receptor (beta chain) was carried out in a study of tumor-infiltrating lymphocytes in oesophageal squamous cell carcinoma. This clonotype has at least ten counts. CDR1 and CDR2 from the germline V gene are LGHNA and YNFKEQ. The CDR3 covers 12 residues. With 1 base removed from V and 6 bases from J, the gap between germline ends came to 6 bases. MiXCR, run by TCRdb on the PCR reads, gives a single entry per CDR3 protein. The sample includes about 18,000 distinct CDR3 sequences, 44% of them seen just once. The chain combines TRBV4-2 with TRBJ1-2, with unresolved D. The sequence was obtained from a female donor with esophageal squamous cell carcinoma. Sequencing used blood. CDR3 nucleotide sequence: TGTGCCAGCAGCCAAGGTGAGCATGGCTACACCTTC. This sequence encodes CASSQGEHGYTF.